A single sample gave rise to the 2 T cell receptor beta chains below, sequenced in a study of identifying expanded T cells in peripheral blood. TCRdb keeps only in-frame clones here, not all; method: immunoSEQ multiplex PCR. The sample lists around 120,000 clones; 75% to 90% were seen once. The source material was blood. The receptors come from a person aged 18-70 years in good health.

CDR3 region: CASSLAHGTGFNIQYF. The CDR3, as DNA: TGTGCCAGCAGCTTAGCGCACGGGACAGGGTTTAACATTCAGTACTTC. The V call is TRBV7-2, the J call TRBJ2-4, with TRBD1 identical over 9 bases. This CDR3 is built from 16 residues. Germline CDR1 is SGHTA and CDR2 is FQGNSA. Unmatched junction bases numbered 7, after V lost 0 bases and J lost 7 bases.

The rearrangement joins TRBV7-2 to TRBJ2-5, with 8 bases fitting TRBD2. CDR1 and CDR2 (germline): SGHTA, FQGNSA. CDR3 length equals 15 residues. V shed 3 bases, J shed 2 bases, and the junction held 5 bases outside the gene matches. The CDR3 coding sequence is TGTGCCAGCAGCTTTGGAGCGGGGGTACAAGAGACCCAGTACTTC. Its translation is CASSFGAGVQETQYF. Full variable domain (remainder filled in from reference TRBV7-2 and TRBJ2-5): GAGVSQSPSNKVTEKGKDVELRCDPISGHTALYWYRQSLGQGLEFLIYFQGNSAPDKSGLPSDRFSAERTGGSVSTLTIQRTQQEDSAVYLCASSFGAGVQETQYFGPGTRLLVL.